The T cell receptor beta chain described here comes from a study of blood T cell repertoires in COVID-19. In the study overall: The United States, Italy and Spain were the sources of the acute and convalescent COVID-19 samples. Nucleic acid was either cDNA or gDNA, and it came from T cells, B-cell-depleted T cells, or PBMCs.

How the authors handled the data: It was from reference gene primer amplification that nucleated cell counts were estimated. Data came from immunoSEQ multiplex PCR; TCRdb stores just in-frame clones and leaves some out. Clone size and the V and J calls come from that table; the DNA yielded D and trimming. The top ten clones hold about 6% of a sample with approximately 62,000 clones, around four fifths of them seen once. This clone was found a few times. This CDR3 is 15 amino acids long. Germline CDR1 reads KGHSH; CDR2 reads LQKENI. With 3 bases clipped from V and 8 bases from J, the junction kept 4 bases outside the gene matches.

The sequencing sample was made of peripheral blood. The V call is TRBV18, the J call TRBJ2-1; 13 positions match TRBD2. This clonotype was sampled from a woman aged 50 to 60 with active or convalescent COVID-19. CDR3: CASSPGLAGAYEQFF. CDR3 coding DNA: TGTGCCAGCTCACCTGGACTAGCGGGGGCCTATGAGCAGTTCTTC.